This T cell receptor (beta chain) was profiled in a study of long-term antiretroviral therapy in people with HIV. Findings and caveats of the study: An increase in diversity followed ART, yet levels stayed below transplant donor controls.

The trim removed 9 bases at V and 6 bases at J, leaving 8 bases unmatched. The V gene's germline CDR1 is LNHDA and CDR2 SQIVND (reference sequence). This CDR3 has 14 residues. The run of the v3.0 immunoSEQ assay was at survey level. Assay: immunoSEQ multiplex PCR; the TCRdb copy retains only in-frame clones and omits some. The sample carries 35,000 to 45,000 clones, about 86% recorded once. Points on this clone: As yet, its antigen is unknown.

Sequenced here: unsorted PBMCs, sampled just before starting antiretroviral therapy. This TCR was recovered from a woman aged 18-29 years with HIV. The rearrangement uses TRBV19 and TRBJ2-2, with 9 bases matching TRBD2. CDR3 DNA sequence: TGTGCCAGCGGTAGCGGGAGCAAGGCCGGGGAGCTGTTTTTT. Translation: CASGSGSKAGELFF.